These 2 T cell receptor beta chains originate from one sample sequenced in a study of T-cell reconstitution after alpha-beta-depleted transplantation in children. For TCRbeta, the library was prepared with unique molecular identifiers. TCRdb ran MiXCR on the PCR reads and lists one entry per CDR3 protein. The data show more than 550,000 distinct CDR3 sequences, with 10% seen just once and 4% held by the top ten. The material was PBMCs from the stem cell graft donor, obtained from the stem cell graft. The receptors stem from a human donor who donated a stem cell graft to a child with acute myeloid leukemia.

Ten or more counts support this clonotype. This sequence joins TRBV7-2 and TRBJ2-7; D not certain. The ends were cut back, 0 bases at V and 4 bases at J, with 10 bases in the middle. Germline CDR1 SGHTA, CDR2 FQGNSA. The CDR3 sequence is 14 residues long. In DNA form, the CDR3 reads TGTGCCAGCAGCTTAGCTCCGTCTTTTTACGAGCAGTACTTC. The encoded protein is CASSLAPSFYEQYF.

This clonotype showed up just a few times. This rearrangement joins TRBV12-3 or TRBV12-4 to TRBJ1-2; the D gene is possibly TRBD1 (5 bases). The ends were cut back, 10 bases at V and 8 bases at J, with 8 bases in the middle. The CDR3 length is 9 residues. The CDR3 spells CATGDGYTF. CDR3 nucleotides: TGTGCCACCGGGGACGGCTACACCTTC.